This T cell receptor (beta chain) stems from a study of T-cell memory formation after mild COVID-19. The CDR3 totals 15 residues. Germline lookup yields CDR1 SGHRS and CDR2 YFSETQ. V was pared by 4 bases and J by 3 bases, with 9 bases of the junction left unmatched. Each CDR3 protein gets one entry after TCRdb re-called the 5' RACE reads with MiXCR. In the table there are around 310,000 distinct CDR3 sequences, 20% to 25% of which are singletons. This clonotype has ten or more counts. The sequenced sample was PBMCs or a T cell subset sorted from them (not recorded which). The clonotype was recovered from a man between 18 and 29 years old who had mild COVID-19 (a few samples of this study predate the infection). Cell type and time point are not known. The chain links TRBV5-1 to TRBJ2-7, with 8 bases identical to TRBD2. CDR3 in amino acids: CASSTTFGGGYEQYF. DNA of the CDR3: TGCGCCAGCAGCACCACCTTCGGGGGGGGCTACGAGCAGTACTTC.